This T cell receptor (beta chain) was retrieved from a study of T cell changes during pregnancy in multiple sclerosis (dated by TCRdb to between 2018 and 2021). Context from the whole study: The study looked at changes in the T cell repertoire across pregnancy in women with multiple sclerosis.

The CDR3 covers 15 residues, taking in both the cysteine and the phenylalanine. This entry keeps only the CDR3 DNA: 45 bases, framed from base 1. Reading the germline V gene gives CDR1 KGHSH and CDR2 LQKENI. The V end loses 3 bases and the J end loses 0 bases, and a stretch of 9 bases separates them. The library was generated by the immunoSEQ multiplex PCR assay. TCRdb's version of the immuneACCESS table is confined to in-frame rearrangements and falls short of the full clone set. An unresolved V gene accounts for under half of the shortfall where checked; the remainder is of unknown origin. The sample profile shows 69,000 or so clones; about 92% of them were found once. Of the sample, 2% is held by the ten largest clones. This clone has a single count. Its antigen is not yet known. Base qualities were left out, and no much larger clone turns up one base away.

The sequence was collected from a female donor in good health, enrolled as a control in a pregnancy study. This specimen consisted of peripheral blood, obtained in the third trimester of pregnancy. The rearranged segments are TRBV18 and TRBJ1-3; no confident D gene assignment can be made. The CDR3 loop reads CASSPGRHSGNTIYF. The DNA sequence is as follows: TGTGCCAGCTCACCGGGCCGACACTCTGGAAACACCATATATTTT.